This T cell receptor beta chain was sequenced during a study of T cell repertoires in cytomegalovirus infection. For the study at large: Matching HLA type and CMV infection were both indicated by public TCR beta signatures.

In the case of this clonotype: Its antigen is undetermined.

Study results and limitations: Individuals carrying CMV plus the relevant HLA were identified by cumulative frequency of public TCR beta families. Dominant in the ex vivo response were TCR beta clonotypes restricted by HLA-C and specific for CMV.

This CDR3 has 13 amino acids. With 1 base removed from V and 6 bases from J, the gap between germline ends came to 10 bases. TCRdb reanalysed the reads using MiXCR and keeps one entry per CDR3 protein. The sample consists of roughly 200,000 distinct CDR3 sequences, about a sixth of them appearing once. Sequenced material: CD8+ T cells from PBMCs. This receptor was obtained from a human donor in good health (CMV status not recorded). Some clones in this sample may be carry-over from other donors' samples. This chain joins TRBV12-3 or TRBV12-4 and TRBJ2-7; no definite D call. CDR3 protein: CASSLGEISEQYF. CDR3 in DNA: TGTGCCAGCAGTTTAGGGGAAATCTCCGAGCAGTACTTC.